This T cell receptor beta chain appears in the sequencing data of a study of monozygotic twins with inflammatory bowel disease. TCRdb processed the 5' RACE reads again and assigns one entry to each CDR3 protein, with no DNA. This repertoire includes roughly 200,000 distinct CDR3 sequences. CDR3 length equals 14 residues. Per the germline V gene, CDR1 is SQVTM and CDR2 is ANQGSEA. This sequence originates from a human donor with ulcerative colitis or Crohn's disease, or a healthy co-twin of an affected twin (not recorded which). This chain joins TRBV29-1 and TRBJ1-1; TCRdb designates TRBD1, a call that cannot be tested without DNA. Sequenced sample: blood. CDR3 sequence: CSVESRPANTEAFF.